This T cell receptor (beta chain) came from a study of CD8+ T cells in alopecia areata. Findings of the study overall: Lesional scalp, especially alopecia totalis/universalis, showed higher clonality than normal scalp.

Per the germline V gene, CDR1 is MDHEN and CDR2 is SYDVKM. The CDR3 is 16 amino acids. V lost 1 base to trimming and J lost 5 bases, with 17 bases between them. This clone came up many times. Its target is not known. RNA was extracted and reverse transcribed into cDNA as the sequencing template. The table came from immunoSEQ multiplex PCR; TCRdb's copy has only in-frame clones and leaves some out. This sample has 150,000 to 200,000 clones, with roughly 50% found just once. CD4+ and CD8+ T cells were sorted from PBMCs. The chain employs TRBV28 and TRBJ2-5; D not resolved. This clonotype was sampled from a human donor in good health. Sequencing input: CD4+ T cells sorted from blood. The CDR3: CASSLSSATSMETQYF. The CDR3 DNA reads TGTGCCAGCAGTTTATCCTCCGCAACGTCCATGGAGACCCAGTACTTC.